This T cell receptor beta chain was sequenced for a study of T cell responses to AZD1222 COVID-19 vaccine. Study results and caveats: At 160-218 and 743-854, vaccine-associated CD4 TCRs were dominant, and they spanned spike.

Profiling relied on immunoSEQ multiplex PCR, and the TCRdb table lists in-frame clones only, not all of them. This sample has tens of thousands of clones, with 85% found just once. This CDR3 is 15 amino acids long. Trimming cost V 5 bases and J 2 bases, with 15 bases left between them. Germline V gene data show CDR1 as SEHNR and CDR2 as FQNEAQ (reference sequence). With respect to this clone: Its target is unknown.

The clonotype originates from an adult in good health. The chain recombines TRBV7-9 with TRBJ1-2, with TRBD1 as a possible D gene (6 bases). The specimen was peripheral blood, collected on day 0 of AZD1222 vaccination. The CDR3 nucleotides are TGTGCCAGCAGCCCGGCCGGGGGGGCGAACTATGGCTACACCTTC. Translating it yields CASSPAGGANYGYTF.